This T cell receptor (beta chain) was retrieved from a study of T cell responses to AZD1222 COVID-19 vaccine. Study conclusions and caveats: The study sampled repertoires only after the peak T cell response. A mostly white British donor set with more females was recruited, and clonal diversity was possibly underestimated. Rises in breadth and depth of Spike-specific TCRs came after two AZD1222 doses.

TCRdb's table, derived via immunoSEQ multiplex PCR, lists solely in-frame clones and lacks some. The sample yields about 130,000 clones, roughly 89% seen once. The V end lost 1 base, the J end lost 5 bases, and 5 bases lay between the germline ends. This CDR3 region has 13 residues. The germline V gene has CDR1 SEHNR and CDR2 FQNEAQ (reference sequence). Turning to this clone: Its antigen remains unknown.

The chain joins TRBV7-9 to TRBJ2-2; D remains unclear. The sequenced sample was peripheral blood, obtained on day 0 of AZD1222 vaccination. The TCR comes from an adult in good health. In DNA, the CDR3 is TGTGCCAGCAGCTTAGAGTGGACCGGGGAGCTGTTTTTT. It codes for CASSLEWTGELFF.